This T cell receptor (beta chain) was obtained from a study of blood T cell repertoires in COVID-19. In the study overall: Nucleic acid was either cDNA or gDNA, and it came from T cells, B-cell-depleted T cells, or PBMCs.

Clones were read by immunoSEQ multiplex PCR, and TCRdb kept only the in-frame ones, dropping some. The table includes 100,000 to 150,000 clones, more than 70% detected once. Unmatched junction bases numbered 3, after V lost 1 base and J lost 4 bases. This CDR3 contains 14 residues. Germline V lookup: CDR1 SGHRS, CDR2 YFSETQ. The sample comprised peripheral blood. The chain uses TRBV5-1 and TRBJ2-3, with 7 bases fitting TRBD2. This clonotype was sampled from a woman of 80 years or more with COVID-19, enrolled during active disease. The CDR3 nucleotides are TGCGCCAGCAGCTTGTCGGGAGGCGCAGATACGCAGTATTTT. Translated, it gives CASSLSGGADTQYF.